This T cell receptor (beta chain) derives from a study of blood T cells in healthy people across ages. General study results and limits: In the absence of known donor CMV status, changes in expanded clonotypes were possibly confounded. Aged donors had fewer naive CD4+ cells and lower diversity than long-lived donors. A strong correlation was found between TCR beta diversity and the percentage of naive T cells.

Only a few counts were recorded for this clonotype. What it binds is unknown. Germline V gene lookup returns CDR1 SQVTM and CDR2 ANQGSEA. This CDR3 spans 13 amino acids. Trimming took off 4 bases at V and 0 bases at J, with 9 bases between the two ends. PCR was performed a second time for roughly 7 to 12 cycles using a sample-barcoded 5' primer and a J-beta primer mix. TCRdb re-analysed the 5' RACE reads in MiXCR, keeping a single row per CDR3 protein. In the table there are 950,000 to 1,200,000 distinct CDR3 sequences, around two fifths of which are singletons. The TCR was taken from a man younger than 35 in good health. Sequenced input: blood. J is TRBJ2-5 and V is TRBV29-1, with unresolved D. The CDR3 reads CSVGLWDQETQYF. CDR3 nucleotide sequence: TGCAGCGTTGGGCTCTGGGACCAAGAGACCCAGTACTTC.